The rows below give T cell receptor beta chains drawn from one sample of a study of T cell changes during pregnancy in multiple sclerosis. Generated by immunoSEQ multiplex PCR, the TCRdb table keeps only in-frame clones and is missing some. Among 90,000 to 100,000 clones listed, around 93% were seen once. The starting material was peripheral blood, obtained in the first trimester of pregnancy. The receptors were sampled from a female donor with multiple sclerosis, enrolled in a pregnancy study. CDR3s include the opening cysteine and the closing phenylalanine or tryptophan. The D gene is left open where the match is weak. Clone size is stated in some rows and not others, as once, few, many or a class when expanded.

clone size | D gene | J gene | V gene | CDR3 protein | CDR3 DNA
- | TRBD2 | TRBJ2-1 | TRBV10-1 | CASSELRGGEYNEQFF | TGCGCCAGCAGTGAGCTGCGGGGGGGCGAGTACAATGAGCAGTTCTTC
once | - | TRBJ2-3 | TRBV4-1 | CASSRLPTISSTDTQYF | TGCGCCAGCAGCCGCCTCCCCACTATCTCTAGCACAGATACGCAGTATTTT
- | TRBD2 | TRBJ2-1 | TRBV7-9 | CASSRLAGIRNEQFF | TGTGCCAGCAGCAGACTAGCGGGGATTCGGAATGAGCAGTTCTTC
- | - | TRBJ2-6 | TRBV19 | CASSIGEPGANVLTF | TGTGCCAGTAGTATCGGGGAGCCTGGGGCCAACGTCCTGACTTTC
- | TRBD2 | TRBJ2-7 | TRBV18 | CASSPRGGFYEQYF | TGTGCCAGCTCACCTCGGGGGGGGTTCTACGAGCAGTACTTC
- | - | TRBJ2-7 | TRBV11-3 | CASSSDGGSEQYF | TGTGCCAGCAGCTCCGACGGAGGGAGCGAGCAGTACTTC
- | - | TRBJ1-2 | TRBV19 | CASSATQGTFNGYTF | TGTGCCAGTAGTGCAACACAGGGAACCTTCAATGGCTACACCTTC
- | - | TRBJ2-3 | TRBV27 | CASSLNRGTDTQYF | TGTGCCAGCAGTTTAAACAGGGGCACAGATACGCAGTATTTT
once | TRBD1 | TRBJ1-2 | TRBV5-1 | CASSRGRQGSNYGYTF | TGCGCCAGCAGCAGAGGAAGACAGGGATCTAACTATGGCTACACCTTC
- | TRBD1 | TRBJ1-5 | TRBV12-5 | CASAWDRGRGQPQHF | TGTGCTAGTGCCTGGGACAGGGGCCGTGGACAGCCCCAGCATTTT
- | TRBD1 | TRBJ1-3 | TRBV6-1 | CASSRDRGSGNTIYF | TGTGCCAGCAGCCGGGACAGAGGATCTGGAAACACCATATATTTT
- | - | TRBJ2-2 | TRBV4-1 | CASKLASGELFF | TGCGCCAGCAAACTAGCCTCCGGGGAGCTGTTTTTT
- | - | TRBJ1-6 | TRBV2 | CASISNRARYNSPLHF | TGTGCCAGCATCAGTAACAGGGCACGGTATAATTCACCCCTCCACTTT
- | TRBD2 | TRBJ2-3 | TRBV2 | CASNIAGMTDTQYF | TGTGCCAGCAATATAGCGGGGATGACAGATACGCAGTATTTT
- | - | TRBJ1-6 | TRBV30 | CAWSPAGQSPLHF | TGTGCCTGGAGCCCCGCAGGCCAATCACCCCTCCACTTT
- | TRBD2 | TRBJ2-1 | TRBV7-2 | CASSVASGGANEQFF | TGTGCCAGCAGCGTAGCTAGCGGGGGGGCCAATGAGCAGTTCTTC
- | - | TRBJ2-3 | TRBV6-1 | CASTSTMGATDTQYF | TGTGCCAGTACCTCAACCATGGGGGCCACAGATACGCAGTATTTT
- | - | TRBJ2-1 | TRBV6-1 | CAAATQLVRDNEQFF | TGTGCAGCAGCGACTCAGTTGGTTCGAGACAATGAGCAGTTCTTC
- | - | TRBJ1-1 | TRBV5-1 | CASSAGYRLNTEAFF | TGCGCCAGCAGCGCCGGATACAGGTTAAACACTGAAGCTTTCTTT
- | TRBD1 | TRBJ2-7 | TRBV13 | CASSLGGTGVHEQYF | TGTGCCAGCAGCTTAGGGGGGACAGGGGTTCACGAGCAGTACTTC
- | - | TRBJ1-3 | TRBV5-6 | CASSRGDTIYF | TGTGCCAGCAGCAGGGGTGACACCATATATTTT
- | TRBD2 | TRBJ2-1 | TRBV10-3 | CAISEFSGGVGEQFF | TGTGCCATCAGTGAGTTTAGCGGGGGGGTTGGTGAGCAGTTCTTC
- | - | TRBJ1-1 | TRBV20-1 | CSAILNTEAFF | TGCAGTGCTATATTGAACACTGAAGCTTTCTTT
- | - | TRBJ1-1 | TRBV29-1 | CSVESGGDTEAFF | TGCAGCGTTGAATCGGGGGGGGACACTGAAGCTTTCTTT
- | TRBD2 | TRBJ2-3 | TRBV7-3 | CASSLGLAATDTQYF | TGTGCCAGCAGCTTGGGACTAGCGGCCACAGATACGCAGTATTTT
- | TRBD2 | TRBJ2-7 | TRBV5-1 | CASSLGASGGLTSYEQYF | TGCGCCAGCAGCTTGGGGGCTAGCGGGGGGTTAACCTCCTACGAGCAGTACTTC
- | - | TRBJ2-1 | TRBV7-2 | CASSALRAGAGNEQFF | TGTGCCAGCAGCGCCCTGAGGGCGGGGGCGGGGAATGAGCAGTTCTTC
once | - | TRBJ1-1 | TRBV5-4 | CASSLTRNRSHTEAFF | TGTGCCAGCAGCTTGACGAGGAACAGGAGCCACACTGAAGCTTTCTTT
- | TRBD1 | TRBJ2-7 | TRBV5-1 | CASSSPGQGNEQYF | TGCGCCAGCAGTTCGCCGGGACAGGGAAACGAGCAGTACTTC
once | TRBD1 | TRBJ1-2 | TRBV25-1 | CASSEGQGREYGYTF | TGTGCCAGCAGTGAGGGACAGGGAAGAGAATATGGCTACACCTTC
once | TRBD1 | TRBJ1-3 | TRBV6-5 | CASNYRGSGNTIYF | TGTGCCAGCAATTACAGGGGTTCTGGAAACACCATATATTTT
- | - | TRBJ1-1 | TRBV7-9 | CASSLRGASAFF | TGTGCCAGCAGCTTACGGGGGGCTAGTGCTTTCTTT
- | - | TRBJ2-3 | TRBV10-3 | CAIEAVGTDTQYF | TGTGCCATCGAGGCAGTGGGCACAGATACGCAGTATTTT
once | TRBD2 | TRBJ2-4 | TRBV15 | CATSRGSSGVAKNIQYF | TGTGCCACCAGCAGGGGATCCAGCGGGGTAGCCAAAAACATTCAGTACTTC
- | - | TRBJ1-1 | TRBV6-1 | CASSEIYMTDWNTEAFF | TGTGCCAGCAGCGAAATATACATGACAGACTGGAACACTGAAGCTTTCTTT
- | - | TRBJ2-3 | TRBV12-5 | CASGLSDGSSGTQYF | TGTGCTAGTGGTTTGTCGGACGGGAGCAGTGGTACGCAGTATTTT
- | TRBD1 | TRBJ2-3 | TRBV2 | CASSRDRGPDTQYF | TGTGCCAGCAGCCGGGACAGGGGGCCAGATACGCAGTATTTT
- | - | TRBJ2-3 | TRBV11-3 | CASSLRTTMGDTQYF | TGTGCCAGCAGCCTCCGGACAACGATGGGGGATACGCAGTATTTT
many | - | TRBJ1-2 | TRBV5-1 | CASSLVQRDNYGYTF | TGCGCCAGCAGCTTGGTACAGAGAGATAACTATGGCTACACCTTC
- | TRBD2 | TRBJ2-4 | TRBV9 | CASSLSPVPGGKNIQYF | TGTGCCAGCAGCCTCAGCCCCGTGCCGGGGGGAAAAAACATTCAGTACTTC
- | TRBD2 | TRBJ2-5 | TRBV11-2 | CASSRTTSGGETQYF | TGTGCCAGCAGCCGGACGACTAGCGGGGGTGAGACCCAGTACTTC
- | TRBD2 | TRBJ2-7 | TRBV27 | CASRPLAGTYEQYF | TGTGCCAGCAGGCCGCTAGCGGGGACCTACGAGCAGTACTTC
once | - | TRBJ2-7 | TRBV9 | CASSGEDRSYEQYF | TGTGCCAGCAGCGGAGAGGATCGCTCCTACGAGCAGTACTTC
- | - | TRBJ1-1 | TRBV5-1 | CASSSGPPIEAFF | TGCGCCAGCAGCTCGGGTCCTCCCATTGAAGCTTTCTTT
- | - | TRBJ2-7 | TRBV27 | CASSLGQTSYEQYF | TGTGCCAGCAGTTTAGGCCAGACTTCCTACGAGCAGTACTTC
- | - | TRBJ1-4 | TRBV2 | CASTTNKAEKLFF | TGTGCCAGCACTACTAATAAAGCAGAAAAACTGTTTTTT
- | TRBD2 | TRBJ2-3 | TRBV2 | CASSDGGGSTDTQYF | TGTGCCAGCAGTGATGGCGGGGGAAGCACAGATACGCAGTATTTT
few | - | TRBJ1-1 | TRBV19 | CASSSNSAAFF | TGTGCCAGTAGTAGTAATAGTGCAGCTTTCTTT
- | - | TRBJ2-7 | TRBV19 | CASRQLDRTIYEQYF | TGTGCCAGCCGGCAGCTAGATCGTACAATCTACGAGCAGTACTTC
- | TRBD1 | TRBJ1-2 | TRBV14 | CASSQWTGFNYGYTF | TGTGCCAGCAGCCAGTGGACAGGGTTTAACTATGGCTACACCTTC
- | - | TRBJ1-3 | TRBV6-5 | CASRTGSGNTIYF | TGTGCCAGCAGAACAGGCTCTGGAAACACCATATATTTT
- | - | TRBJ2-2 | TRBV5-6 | CASSFSTALNTGELFF | TGTGCCAGCAGCTTTTCGACAGCCTTGAACACCGGGGAGCTGTTTTTT
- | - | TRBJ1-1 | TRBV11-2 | CASSLLTNTEAFF | TGTGCCAGCAGCCTACTAACAAACACTGAAGCTTTCTTT
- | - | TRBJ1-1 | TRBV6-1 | CASSQGWTEAFF | TGTGCCAGCAGTCAGGGGTGGACTGAAGCTTTCTTT
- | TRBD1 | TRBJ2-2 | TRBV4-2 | CASSRGTGPNTGELFF | TGTGCCAGCAGTCGCGGGACAGGGCCGAACACCGGGGAGCTGTTTTTT